The clone carrying this TCR beta chain has just a few counts. As yet, its antigen is unknown. Within the sample, other DNA sequences also encode this same CDR3. Every isolated RNA sample was fully reverse transcribed, so sequencing captured expressed TCRB transcripts. Assay: immunoSEQ multiplex PCR; the TCRdb copy retains only in-frame clones and omits some. The repertoire holds around 300,000 clones, with 9.5% to 12% as singletons. Every sorted population was more than 98% pure. This CDR3 has 12 residues. Trimming took 2 bases from V and 8 from J, leaving 9 bases between them. The V gene's germline CDR1 is MDHEN and CDR2 SYDVKM. This entry comes from a study of beta chain features in type 1 diabetes. General study findings and limits: Patients' naive, central memory and regulatory TCRB repertoires appeared more alike than those of healthy donors. Insertions were fewer and deletions more numerous at VDJ junctions in type 1 diabetes patients. Sequencing the cDNA could make cells with high TCR expression show up more than they should.

The clonotype comes from a woman aged 30 to 39 in good health. V gene TRBV28 combines with J gene TRBJ1-2; D remains unclear. Sequenced input: naive CD4+ T cells from blood. In nucleotides, the CDR3 is TGTGCCAGCAGTTTACGTGGAGTAGGCTACACCTTC. Translated: CASSLRGVGYTF.